These T cell receptor beta chains were read from a single sample in a study of CD8 T cells in Susac syndrome. TCRdb ran MiXCR on the immunoSEQ multiplex PCR reads and lists one entry per CDR3 protein. The sample carries roughly 160,000 distinct CDR3 sequences, more than 95% recorded once. Sequenced: CD4+ T cells from PBMCs. The receptors derive from a human donor with Susac syndrome. Both conserved end residues are trimmed from each CDR3. D genes are given only for firm matches.

v_call | d_call | cdr3_aa
TRBV6-6 | . | ASSSRQTVETQY
TRBV30 | TRBD1 | AWSASGQGYEQY
TRBV30 | . | AWSVRIDSTEAF
TRBV6-2/TRBV6-3 | . | ASRRSSTSGANVLT
TRBV29-1 | TRBD1 | SVVDRGVYNEQF
TRBV20-1 | TRBD2 | SARPTSGSAAGELF
TRBV7-8 | . | ASSLSPKFDGYT
TRBV14 | . | ASSQDGGAF
TRBV13 | . | ASSSRPYQPQH
TRBV29-1 | TRBD1 | SVQSRQGNTEAF
TRBV6-4 | . | ASSGDPGRSYT
TRBV7-2 | TRBD1 | ASSRQQGSSNQPQH
TRBV3-1 | . | ASKQGKAEAF
TRBV20-1 | . | SATPTRGQYNEQF
TRBV28 | TRBD1 | ASSWGGRGQEARGPEAF
TRBV5-1 | . | ASSLAVPAMEQF
TRBV2 | . | ASSGVAGPGGEQF
TRBV7-9 | TRBD2 | ASSYRTSGRISEQY
TRBV29-1 | TRBD2 | SVAGSGRAQF
TRBV3-1 | . | ASSRTETQETQY
TRBV7-2 | . | ASSLGRSISYNEQF
TRBV9 | . | ASSVSGHGELF
TRBV11-2 | TRBD1 | ASNHRGGIEKLF
TRBV24-1 | TRBD1 | ATSPGTGNSYEQY
TRBV7-9 | TRBD2 | ASSSGLAGEDTQY
TRBV5-1 | TRBD1 | ASSSSASSTGNIQY
TRBV4-3 | . | ASSQVGSGGEKLF
TRBV9 | . | ASSVEGYGANVLT
TRBV30 | . | ALNEGGQPQH
TRBV7-8 | . | ASSLNSWPPGF
TRBV12-3/TRBV12-4 | . | ASSFRLEKLF
TRBV5-1 | . | ASSSQRGAGFGYT
TRBV7-9 | . | ASSLAAGKEQY
TRBV3-1 | TRBD1 | ASSQGTGRQPQH
TRBV24-1 | TRBD2 | ATSDLGLATSTDTQY